Here is one T cell receptor (beta chain) with its context. Its antigen is unidentified. This sample was included in a study of cytomegalovirus exposure and HLA in healthy donors. Study-wide results and caveats: In vitro confirmation showed three CMV-associated chains to be CMV antigen specific.

Clones were read by immunoSEQ multiplex PCR, and TCRdb kept only the in-frame ones, dropping some. Of some 68,000 clones in the sample, about 94% were seen once. This CDR3 contains 15 residues. V shed 1 base, J shed 3 bases, and the junction held 2 bases outside the gene matches. CDR1 MNHNY and CDR2 SVGAGI come from the germline V gene (reference sequence). The rearrangement joins TRBV6-6 to TRBJ2-1; 8 nucleotides agree with TRBD2. Sequenced input: PBMCs. This receptor was taken from a man younger than 35 in good health and CMV-seropositive. CDR3 sequence reads: CASSYLAGGYNEQFF. CDR3 nucleotide sequence: TGTGCCAGCAGTTACTTGGCGGGAGGCTACAATGAGCAGTTCTTC.